These T cell receptor beta chains were read from a single sample in a study of T-cell reconstitution after alpha-beta-depleted transplantation in children. TCRdb re-derived calls from the PCR reads in MiXCR, one entry per CDR3 protein. The sample includes more than 550,000 distinct CDR3 sequences, roughly a tenth of them seen just once. Sequencing was performed on PBMCs from the stem cell graft donor, taken from the stem cell graft. The receptor source for this set is a human donor who donated a stem cell graft to a child with acute myeloid leukemia. Both conserved end residues are part of each CDR3. Fields, in order: J gene, clone size, V gene, D gene, CDR3 protein, CDR3 DNA. The D gene is left open where the match is weak. The listing skips clone size in some rows; elsewhere it reads once, few, many or a size class.

TRBJ1-1 - TRBV5-1 - CASSLAVVGEAFF TGCGCCAGCAGCTTGGCCGTAGTGGGTGAAGCTTTCTTT
TRBJ1-5 few TRBV28 - CASSFGSTGNQPQHF TGTGCCAGCAGTTTCGGGTCCACGGGGAATCAGCCCCAGCATTTT
TRBJ2-1 few TRBV6-1 - CASSQTTADYNEQFF TGTGCCAGCAGCCAAACGACAGCCGACTACAATGAGCAGTTCTTC
TRBJ1-5 - TRBV10-3 TRBD1 CAISDRQGVGQPQHF TGTGCCATCAGTGACAGACAGGGGGTCGGTCAGCCCCAGCATTTT
TRBJ2-2 many TRBV6-5 - CASSREGLGGELFF TGTGCCAGCAGTAGAGAGGGGTTAGGCGGGGAGCTGTTTTTT
TRBJ1-2 few TRBV6-2/TRBV6-3 TRBD1 CASNYGQGYGYTF TGTGCCAGCAACTACGGACAGGGCTATGGCTACACCTTC
TRBJ1-2 - TRBV5-1 - CASSSGITHYGYTF TGCGCCAGCAGCTCGGGCATCACCCATTATGGCTACACCTTC
TRBJ2-1 few TRBV10-3 TRBD2 CAITGGAGGFNEQFF TGTGCCATCACTGGAGGAGCGGGGGGTTTCAATGAGCAGTTCTTC
TRBJ1-2 few TRBV6-5 - CASSYDRDGYGYTF TGTGCCAGCAGTTACGACAGAGACGGCTATGGCTACACCTTC
TRBJ1-3 - TRBV28 - CASSPGTLSGNTIYF TGTGCCAGCAGCCCCGGAACGCTCTCTGGAAACACCATATATTTT
TRBJ1-6 - TRBV12-3/TRBV12-4 TRBD1 CASSWGQGLNSPLHF TGTGCCAGCAGTTGGGGACAGGGGCTAAACTCACCCCTCCACTTT
TRBJ2-3 few TRBV18 TRBD1 CASSPGTVRMYF TGTGCCAGCTCACCAGGGACAGTCCGTATGTATTTT
TRBJ1-4 many TRBV5-1 - CASSLLGTSRLNEKLFF TGCGCCAGCAGCTTGTTGGGGACGAGTCGGCTTAATGAAAAACTGTTTTTT
TRBJ1-1 many TRBV5-1 - CASSLVGRETEAFF TGCGCCAGCAGCTTGGTTGGAAGGGAGACTGAAGCTTTCTTT
TRBJ2-1 many TRBV28 TRBD2 CASSLSGTRNNEQFF TGTGCCAGCAGTTTATCAGGGACTAGGAACAATGAGCAGTTCTTC
TRBJ2-7 - TRBV9 - CASSPGTRSSYEQYF TGTGCCAGCAGCCCGGGGACAAGGAGCTCCTACGAGCAGTACTTC